Listed below are T cell receptor beta chains from one sample, sequenced in a study of metastatic and nonmetastatic thyroid tumors. TCRdb re-called clones via MiXCR from the PCR reads. The sample has about 15,000 clones, roughly a quarter seen once. Material for sequencing was adjacent normal tissue. These receptor sequences come from a female donor with papillary thyroid cancer or a benign thyroid nodule (not recorded which). Some clones in this sample may be carry-over from other donors' samples. Each CDR3 is given with its conserved first and last residue. Fields, in order: D gene, J gene, V gene, CDR3 length, clone size, CDR3 protein, CDR3 DNA. The D gene is left open where the match is weak. The size entry is marked missing in some rows and otherwise reads once, few, many or a size class.

-	TRBJ2-4	TRBV6-2/TRBV6-3	14	few	CASSYPVGADIRYF	TGTGCCAGCAGTTATCCTGTGGGCGCGGACATTCGGTACTTC
TRBD2	TRBJ2-1	TRBV18	16	many	CASSPSASGRWNEQFF	TGTGCCAGCTCACCAAGTGCTAGCGGGAGATGGAATGAGCAGTTCTTC
-	TRBJ2-3	TRBV19	17	-	CATRDMGRPSSTDTQYF	TGTGCCACCAGGGACATGGGTAGACCCTCTAGCACAGATACGCAGTATTTT
TRBD1	TRBJ1-2	TRBV18	15	-	CACSPPTGLEYGYTF	TGTGCCTGCTCACCACCGACAGGGCTGGAATATGGCTACACCTTC
TRBD2	TRBJ2-1	TRBV6-1	15	few	CASNPSGLAGVEQFF	TGTGCCAGCAACCCCTCCGGACTAGCGGGAGTTGAGCAGTTCTTC
-	TRBJ2-1	TRBV5-1	14	many	CASEPVDGYNEQFF	TGCGCCAGCGAACCAGTGGACGGGTACAATGAGCAGTTCTTC
-	TRBJ2-1	TRBV6-2/TRBV6-3	12	-	CASSHRKNEQFF	TGTGCCAGCAGCCATAGGAAAAATGAGCAGTTCTTC
-	TRBJ1-1	TRBV20-1	15	many	CSARDFGTANTEAFF	TGCAGTGCTAGGGATTTCGGGACCGCGAACACTGAAGCTTTCTTT
-	TRBJ2-5	TRBV12-3/TRBV12-4	15	once	CARSDCRGRGETQYF	TGTGCCCGCAGTGATTGTCGTGGGCGGGGAGAGACCCAGTACTTC
TRBD1	TRBJ2-6	TRBV24-1	19	many	CATSDSGAGGYSGANVLTF	TGTGCCACCAGTGATTCGGGGGCAGGGGGCTACTCTGGGGCCAACGTCCTGACTTTC
TRBD1	TRBJ1-5	TRBV10-3	15	-	CATRQGEVGNQPQNF	TGTGCCACCCGACAGGGGGAGGTGGGAAATCAGCCCCAGAATTTT
TRBD2	TRBJ2-7	TRBV2	15	medium-sized	CASMVAGGGIYEQYF	TGTGCCAGCATGGTAGCGGGAGGGGGGATCTACGAGCAGTACTTC
-	TRBJ2-7	TRBV11-2	13	-	CASSLLGTYEQYF	TGTGCCAGCAGCTTGCTCGGGACCTACGAGCAGTACTTC
TRBD2	TRBJ2-3	TRBV19	13	many	CASSSGSTDTQYF	TGTGCCAGCTCTAGCGGAAGCACAGATACGCAGTATTTT
-	TRBJ2-3	TRBV11-1	16	-	CASSEVGGTSTDTQYF	TGTGCCAGCAGCGAGGTGGGCGGAACTAGCACAGATACGCAGTATTTT
TRBD1	TRBJ2-7	TRBV7-9	14	many	CASSLGQGQYEQYF	TGTGCCAGCAGCCTAGGACAGGGACAGTACGAGCAGTACTTC
TRBD1	TRBJ2-7	TRBV3-1	16	many	CASSQDRRTGGYEQYF	TGTGCCAGCAGCCAAGATCGTCGAACAGGGGGCTACGAGCAGTACTTC
TRBD2	TRBJ2-2	TRBV24-1	19	few	CATSDYGLAGGSNTGELFF	TGTGCCACCAGTGACTATGGACTAGCGGGAGGATCGAACACCGGGGAGCTGTTTTTT
-	TRBJ2-2	TRBV9	13	-	CASSSGGAGELFF	TGTGCCAGCAGCTCAGGGGGGGCCGGGGAGCTGTTTTTT
TRBD1	TRBJ1-2	TRBV27	13	medium-sized	CASRKQGRDGYTF	TGTGCCAGCAGGAAACAGGGGCGAGATGGCTACACCTTC
TRBD2	TRBJ2-7	TRBV18	16	-	CASSPGLAGESYEQYF	TGTGCCAGCTCACCGGGACTAGCGGGAGAATCCTACGAGCAGTACTTC
TRBD2	TRBJ2-7	TRBV10-1	14	medium-sized	CASSEYLAGEKRYF	TGCGCCAGCAGTGAGTACCTAGCGGGAGAAAAGAGATACTTC
TRBD2	TRBJ2-3	TRBV20-1	15	many	CSARDFAGGTDTQYF	TGCAGTGCTAGAGATTTCGCGGGAGGCACAGATACGCAGTATTTT